Presented here are 27 T cell receptor beta chains from one specimen sequenced in a study of PD-1 blockade in classical Hodgkin lymphoma. Assay used: immunoSEQ multiplex PCR; TCRdb lists only in-frame clones, some missing. The sample lists around 90,000 clones; about three quarters were seen once. The time point was: cycle 4 day 1 (C4D1), after 5 to 7 weeks of nivolumab. Every single patient, without exception, relapsed after autologous stem cell transplantation, and brentuximab vedotin exposure varied. Specimen: peripheral blood mononuclear cells (PBMCs), collected before the fourth cycle of nivolumab. Every receptor here comes from a human donor with classical Hodgkin lymphoma.

As DNA, the CDR3 is TGTGCCAGCAGAGCCAGGAGCTCTGGGGCCAACGTCCTGACTTTC. Protein product: CASRARSSGANVLTF. V is TRBV6-6 and J is TRBJ2-6; D is uncertain. Per the germline V gene, CDR1 is MNHNY and CDR2 is SVGAGI (reference sequence). Deletions cut 6 bases from V and 0 bases from J, with 9 bases between. The CDR3 contains 15 residues.

This clone showed up just once. The genes are TRBV7-6 and TRBJ2-7; perhaps TRBD1 as D (6 bases). Trimming cost V 5 bases and J 2 bases, with 19 bases left between them. CDR1 is SGHVS, CDR2 FNYEAQ, per germline. The length of the CDR3 is 16 residues. The CDR3 DNA sequence: TGTGCCAGCAGCCTTCGTCCCGGGACACTAGCCTACGAGCAGTACTTC. As protein: CASSLRPGTLAYEQYF.

This chain joins TRBV20-1 and TRBJ2-3; D uncertain. Trimming cost V 6 bases and J 3 bases, with 7 bases left between them. CDR3 size: 11 residues. Germline V CDR1 and CDR2: DFQATT, SNEGSKA (reference sequence). The CDR3 region is CSATRTDTQYF. CDR3 in DNA: TGCAGTGCCACAAGGACAGATACGCAGTATTTT.

The chain carries TRBV27 and TRBJ1-5, with D possibly matching TRBD1 (5 bases). The CDR3 spans 16 residues. The germline V gene encodes CDR1 MNHEY and CDR2 SMNVEV (reference sequence). V lost 1 base and J lost 3, with 13 bases in between. CDR3 sequence: CASSLFARATNQPQHF. DNA of the CDR3: TGTGCCAGCAGTTTATTTGCCAGGGCGACCAATCAGCCCCAGCATTTT.

The chain uses TRBV6-1 and TRBJ2-7, with TRBD1 matching over 9 bases. The CDR3 is made up of 16 amino acids. Germline V CDR1 and CDR2: MNHNS, SASEGT. The ends lost 4 bases at V and 3 bases at J; junction bases unmatched: 10. The DNA of the CDR3 is TGTGCCAGCAGTGCATTCGCCCCGGACAGGGGCTACGAGCAGTACTTC. Translation gives CASSAFAPDRGYEQYF.

This chain connects TRBV5-1 to TRBJ1-4, with D possibly TRBD1 on 6 matching bases. Germline V lookup: CDR1 SGHRS, CDR2 YFSETQ. This CDR3 spans 14 amino acids. The V end was cut by 4 bases, the J end by 6 bases, with 13 bases between. CDR3 DNA sequence: TGCGCCAGCAGCGCGGGACAAAACTATGAAAAACTGTTTTTT. Translated, it gives CASSAGQNYEKLFF.

The V gene is TRBV5-5, the J gene TRBJ2-7; D possibly corresponds to TRBD2 (6 bases). This CDR3 has 15 amino acids. CDR1 is SGHKS and CDR2 is YYEKEE in the germline V gene (reference sequence). Trimming removed 0 bases at V and 2 bases at J, with 12 bases between. CDR3 sequence reads: CASSLGEEAAYEQYF. The CDR3 bases are TGTGCCAGCAGCTTGGGGGAGGAGGCCGCCTACGAGCAGTACTTC. Filled out from reference TRBV5-5 and TRBJ2-7, the complete variable domain reads DAGVTQSPTHLIKTRGQQVTLRCSPISGHKSVSWYQQVLGQGPQFIFQYYEKEERGRGNFPDRFSARQFPNYSSELNVNALLLGDSALYLCASSLGEEAAYEQYFGPGTRLTVT.

The chain carries TRBV6-6 and TRBJ2-1, with D perhaps matching TRBD2 (5 bases). CDR1 MNHNY and CDR2 SVGAGI come from the germline V gene (reference sequence). Trimming left V 4 bases short and J 3 bases short, with 10 bases between. The CDR3 length is 14 residues. Here the CDR3 reads CASSFSGDYNEQFF. The DNA for the CDR3 is TGTGCCAGCAGTTTCAGCGGAGACTACAATGAGCAGTTCTTC.

J is TRBJ1-6 and V is TRBV27; D is ambiguous. CDR1 and CDR2 (germline): MNHEY, SMNVEV (reference sequence). This CDR3 is built from 17 residues. Trimming cost V 5 bases and J 1 base, with 15 bases left between them. CDR3 bases: TGTGCCAGCAGTCCAACCCGTAGGGAGTCCTATAATTCACCCCTCCACTTT. Encoded protein: CASSPTRRESYNSPLHF.

The chain carries TRBV7-3 and TRBJ2-3; 13 bases fit TRBD2. The V gene's germline CDR1 is SGHTA and CDR2 FQGTGA. The CDR3 length is 16 residues. J gave up 3 bases and V 5 bases, and 5 bases lay outside the gene matches. The CDR3 region is CASSLGLAGETDTQYF. The CDR3 DNA reads TGTGCCAGCAGCCTCGGACTAGCGGGAGAGACAGATACGCAGTATTTT.

The chain uses TRBV19 and TRBJ1-1; a weak D match, TRBD1 (5 bases). CDR3 length equals 16 residues. With 10 bases removed from V and 2 bases from J, the gap between germline ends came to 23 bases. Looked up from germline, CDR1 is LNHDA and CDR2 is SQIVND (reference sequence). CDR3 region: CATSRRAGRGNTEAFF. The CDR3 nucleotides read TGTGCCACCTCTCGGCGGGCAGGGAGGGGAAACACTGAAGCTTTCTTT.

The chain carries TRBV5-8 and TRBJ2-7; 9 nucleotides line up with TRBD1. J gave up 2 bases and V 5 bases, and 8 bases lay outside the gene matches. Germline V lookup: CDR1 SGHTS, CDR2 YDEGEE. The CDR3 runs 15 residues. The CDR3 DNA reads as TGTGCCAGCAGTCTATGGACAGGGGCCCCCTACGAGCAGTACTTC. Its protein is CASSLWTGAPYEQYF.

V and J are TRBV6-6 and TRBJ2-1; 11 bases agree with TRBD2. Germline lookup yields CDR1 MNHNY and CDR2 SVGAGI (reference sequence). This CDR3 spans 13 amino acids. Trimming at V came to 10 bases and at J to 15 bases, leaving 14 bases not matched to a gene. CDR3 protein: CATTSGGSSSGFF. The CDR3, as DNA: TGTGCCACTACTAGCGGGGGCTCGTCGAGCGGGTTCTTC.

A remark on this clone: Other DNA sequences within the sample encode an identical CDR3. The chain uses TRBV7-2 and TRBJ1-3; D call uncertain. Trimming stripped 1 base from V and 4 bases from J, with 5 bases between. The CDR3 sequence is 13 residues long. CDR1 is SGHTA and CDR2 is FQGNSA in the germline V gene. The CDR3 DNA is TGTGCCAGCAGCTTAGTTGGGGGAAACACCATATATTTT. Translation gives CASSLVGGNTIYF.

The chain uses TRBV2 and TRBJ2-1, with 9 bases that match TRBD2. V was clipped by 5 bases and J by 6 bases; unmatched bases: 5. Germline V gene lookup returns CDR1 SNHLY and CDR2 FYNNEI. The CDR3 sequence is 14 residues long. CDR3 bases: TGTGCCAGCAGTCCCGGGACTAGCTTCAATGAGCAGTTCTTC. Its protein product is CASSPGTSFNEQFF.

The chain couples TRBV2 to TRBJ2-2; 7 bases map to TRBD1. In germline, CDR1 is SNHLY, CDR2 FYNNEI. CDR3 size: 14 residues. With 4 bases clipped from V and 6 bases from J, the junction kept 5 bases outside the gene matches. The CDR3 sequence is CASSGNRGAGELFF. The CDR3 DNA follows: TGTGCCAGCAGTGGAAACAGGGGCGCCGGGGAGCTGTTTTTT.

To note about this clone: In the same sample, other DNA sequences code for this CDR3. The chain recombines TRBV6-5 with TRBJ1-1; a possible D gene is TRBD1 (6 bases). V was shortened by 2 bases and J by 2 bases, with 9 bases between the two germline ends. Germline V gene lookup returns CDR1 MNHEY and CDR2 SVGAGI. The CDR3 length is 14 residues. The CDR3 protein is CASSYARGNTEAFF. The CDR3 DNA is TGTGCCAGCAGTTACGCCAGGGGTAACACTGAAGCTTTCTTT.

The gene calls are TRBV7-2 and TRBJ2-2; 10 nucleotides line up with TRBD2. The CDR3 loop spans 16 amino acids. J was trimmed by 7 bases and V by 7 bases; bases with no gene match: 12. Looked up from germline, CDR1 is SGHTA and CDR2 is FQGNSA. For the CDR3, the DNA is TGTGCCAGCATCCCTTCGTCTAGCGGGAGTATCGGGGAGCTGTTTTTT. It is translated as CASIPSSSGSIGELFF.

The chain combines TRBV7-2 with TRBJ2-5, with D perhaps being TRBD1 or TRBD2 (5 bases each). Trimming removed 3 bases at V and 5 bases at J, with 22 bases between. Germline V gene data show CDR1 as SGHTA and CDR2 as FQGNSA. The length of the CDR3 is 17 residues. Here the CDR3 DNA reads TGTGCCAGCAGCTTTTTGGCCCCGGGGCGGCGGAGCGAGACCCAGTACTTC. This translates into CASSFLAPGRRSETQYF.

The chain combines TRBV6-6 with TRBJ2-1; TRBD2 matches 9 bases. Trimming at V came to 6 bases and at J to 8 bases, leaving 5 bases not matched to a gene. The CDR3 extends over 13 amino acids. Germline V CDR1 and CDR2: MNHNY, SVGAGI (reference sequence). The CDR3 region has the DNA TGTGCCAGCAGGTGGCTAGCGGGGCATGAGCAGTTCTTC. Its translation is CASRWLAGHEQFF.

The CDR3 DNA reads as TGCGCCAGCAGGGAGACAGGAGGAGTTAACTATGGCTACACCTTC. Translation gives CASRETGGVNYGYTF. The chain uses TRBV5-1 and TRBJ1-2, with D tentatively TRBD1 (6 bases). Trimming stripped 5 bases from V and 1 base from J, with 15 bases between. This CDR3 spans 15 amino acids. CDR1 SGHRS and CDR2 YFSETQ come from the germline V gene.

J is TRBJ1-3 and V is TRBV10-3; weak D call: TRBD1 (6 bases). The CDR3 is made up of 15 amino acids. The V end was cut by 2 bases, the J end by 0 bases, with 8 bases between. Per the germline V gene, CDR1 is ENHRY and CDR2 is SYGVKD. The CDR3 here is CAISEGQSSGNTIYF. The CDR3 DNA follows: TGTGCCATCAGTGAGGGACAGTCCTCTGGAAACACCATATATTTT.

This clone has a single count. V is TRBV28 and J is TRBJ2-1; either TRBD1 or TRBD2 may supply D (5 bases each). The germline CDR1 and CDR2 sequences are MDHEN and SYDVKM. The CDR3 covers 16 residues. V lost 7 bases, J lost 9 bases, and 25 bases lay in between. This CDR3 is CASISSGLFTGGEQFF. Written as DNA, the CDR3 is TGTGCCAGCATTTCATCGGGGCTCTTTACCGGCGGTGAGCAGTTCTTC.

This chain joins TRBV7-2 and TRBJ2-4, with unresolved D. Germline V gives CDR1 SGHTA, CDR2 FQGNSA. CDR3 length: 12 residues. Trimming stripped 3 bases from V and 5 bases from J, with 5 bases between. The CDR3 region has the DNA TGTGCCAGCAGCTTTCAACAAAACATTCAGTACTTC. Translation gives CASSFQQNIQYF.

This clone was recorded only once. The chain carries TRBV4-2 and TRBJ2-3, with 7 positions matching TRBD1. Germline loops: CDR1 LGHNA, CDR2 YNFKEQ. CDR3 length equals 18 residues. J gave up 0 bases and V 3 bases, and 12 bases lay outside the gene matches. The CDR3 loop reads CASSHIQQGSRSTDTQYF. The CDR3 region has the DNA TGTGCCAGCAGCCACATTCAACAGGGGAGCAGAAGCACAGATACGCAGTATTTT.

V usage is TRBV2 and J usage is TRBJ1-5; 7 bases align to TRBD1. The CDR3 extends over 14 amino acids. In germline, CDR1 is SNHLY, CDR2 FYNNEI. J was trimmed by 6 bases and V by 1 base; bases with no gene match: 3. The CDR3 nucleotides are TGTGCCAGCAGTGAAGGAGGGGGCCTTCAGCCCCAGCATTTT. Encoded protein: CASSEGGGLQPQHF.

This clone has just a few counts. This chain's CDR3 is CASSEENRVQTSGANVLTF. In DNA form, the CDR3 reads TGTGCCAGCAGTGAAGAAAATAGGGTCCAGACCTCTGGGGCCAACGTCCTGACTTTC. The chain employs TRBV6-1 and TRBJ2-6; the D is unclear. Trimming took off 1 base at V and 0 bases at J, with 16 bases between the two ends. The CDR3 has 19 residues. In germline, CDR1 is MNHNS, CDR2 SASEGT.